Shown below are 14 T cell receptor beta chains from a single sample sequenced in a study of T-cell reconstitution after alpha-beta-depleted transplantation in children. TCRbeta library construction was performed incorporating unique molecular identifiers. TCRdb used MiXCR to reprocess the PCR reads, holding one entry per CDR3 protein. The sample lists some 600,000 distinct CDR3 sequences, roughly 17% occurring once. Material: PBMCs from the stem cell graft donor, obtained from the stem cell graft. These receptor sequences come from a human donor who donated a stem cell graft to a child with acute myeloid leukemia.

Many counts were recorded for this clonotype. The chain is built from TRBV20-1 and TRBJ2-5, with D uncertain. Germline CDR1 DFQATT, CDR2 SNEGSKA (reference sequence). Trimming cost V 3 bases and J 3 bases, with 14 bases left between them. The CDR3 runs 14 residues. CDR3 bases: TGCAGTGCTAGGCCCACCTACTTAAAAGAGACCCAGTACTTC. This codes for CSARPTYLKETQYF.

This clonotype was counted only a few times. This rearrangement joins TRBV29-1 to TRBJ2-7; the D is unclear. Trimming removed 6 bases at V and 2 bases at J, with 8 bases between. Per germline, CDR1 SQVTM and CDR2 ANQGSEA. The CDR3 spans 11 residues. In nucleotides, the CDR3 is TGCAGCGTGAGAGCCACCTACGAGCAGTACTTC. Translating it yields CSVRATYEQYF.

The chain employs TRBV5-1 and TRBJ2-1; a weak D match, TRBD2 (7 bases). Germline assignment: CDR1 SGHRS and CDR2 YFSETQ. The CDR3 has 15 residues. Trimming removed 4 bases at V and 7 bases at J, with 18 bases between. This CDR3 reads CASSRGRGAQNEQFF. The CDR3 nucleotides read TGCGCCAGCAGCCGCGGCCGGGGGGCTCAAAATGAGCAGTTCTTC.

This clonotype showed up many times. This chain links TRBV6-5 with TRBJ2-1, with a tentative D call TRBD2 (6 bases). CDR3 length equals 14 residues. Germline assignment: CDR1 MNHEY and CDR2 SVGAGI. V shed 0 bases and J shed 3 bases, with 6 bases lying between them. CDR3 residues: CASSYSDYYNEQFF. As DNA, the CDR3 is TGTGCCAGCAGTTACTCGGACTACTACAATGAGCAGTTCTTC.

As regards this clonotype: Given a much more abundant clone one base away, this may be a read error. The chain combines TRBV11-2 with TRBJ2-3; D perhaps matches TRBD2 (6 bases). Germline V gene data show CDR1 as SGHAT and CDR2 as FQNNGV. The CDR3 covers 13 residues. The V gene lost 5 bases and the J gene lost 5 bases, with 11 bases spanning the gap. The CDR3, as DNA: TGTGCCAGCAGCGGACTACGAGGAGATACGCAGTATTTT. Protein product: CASSGLRGDTQYF.

Only a few counts were recorded for this clonotype. This chain links TRBV21-1 with TRBJ2-7. TRBV21-1 is assigned pseudogene status. CDR3 length: 14 residues. The CDR3 region is CASSKAGRTYEQYF. The CDR3 coding sequence is TGTGCCAGCAGCAAAGCCGGCAGGACCTACGAGCAGTACTTC.

This chain joins TRBV5-1 and TRBJ2-7; 8 nucleotides align to TRBD1. The V and J ends lost 5 bases and 6 bases, in that order; junction bases with no gene match: 10. The CDR3 contains 14 residues. Germline V gives CDR1 SGHRS, CDR2 YFSETQ. CDR3 sequence reads: CASSISGQGGEQYV. In DNA form, the CDR3 reads TGCGCCAGCAGTATATCAGGACAGGGAGGCGAGCAGTACGTC.

This clonotype has just a few counts. The J gene is TRBJ2-3, the V gene TRBV7-2, with D perhaps assigned TRBD1 or TRBD2 (5 bases each). Trimming removed 3 bases from V and 9 bases from J, with 16 bases in between. Germline CDR1 and CDR2: SGHTA and FQGNSA. CDR3 length: 14 residues. CDR3 DNA sequence: TGTGCCAGCAGCTTTTGGGGGTTAGGTCGGACGCAGTATTTT. Translated, it gives CASSFWGLGRTQYF.

This clonotype has ten or more counts. The chain combines TRBV20-1 with TRBJ2-7; D is perhaps TRBD1 or TRBD2 (5 bases each). Germline assignment: CDR1 DFQATT and CDR2 SNEGSKA (reference sequence). V lost 3 bases and J 0 bases, leaving 15 bases between the germline ends. CDR3 size: 15 residues. The CDR3 DNA reads TGCAGTGCTAGCGCGCTCGGGGCTTTCTCCTACGAGCAGTACGTC. This gives the protein CSASALGAFSYEQYV.

This clonotype showed up just once. This CDR3 fails to terminate in the conserved phenylalanine or tryptophan, so it likely reflects a read error. This chain uses TRBV5-1 with TRBJ1-1; no firm D call. The CDR3 spans 12 residues. Germline CDR1 reads SGHRS; CDR2 reads YFSETQ. V was cut by 6 bases and J by 7 bases, with 13 bases left in between. CDR3 bases: TGCGCCAGCACCCTGGACCGGGTTGAAGCTTTCCTT. This gives the protein CASTLDRVEAFL.

The chain recombines TRBV20-1 with TRBJ1-2; D is undetermined. The germline V gene encodes CDR1 DFQATT and CDR2 SNEGSKA (reference sequence). CDR3 length equals 11 residues. V dropped 5 bases and J dropped 3 bases, with 7 bases sitting between them. CDR3 bases: TGCAGTGCTTCAAAAGACTATGGCTACACCTTC. The encoded protein is CSASKDYGYTF.

This sequence joins TRBV7-6 and TRBJ2-1, with D perhaps matching TRBD1 (6 bases). Germline values: CDR1 SGHVS, CDR2 FNYEAQ. The ends were cut back, 5 bases at V and 4 bases at J, with 15 bases in the middle. The CDR3 extends over 15 amino acids. The CDR3 reads CASSRNRAPYNEQFF. CDR3 in DNA: TGTGCCAGCAGCCGGAACAGGGCCCCTTACAATGAGCAGTTCTTC. The variable domain in full, with the rest retrieved from reference TRBV7-6 and TRBJ2-1, is GAGVSQSPRYKVTKRGQDVALRCDPISGHVSLYWYRQALGQGPEFLTYFNYEAQQDKSGLPNDRFSAERPEGSISTLTIQRTEQRDSAMYRCASSRNRAPYNEQFFGPGTRLTVL.

CDR3 residues: CASSGSGSSHYGYTF. The CDR3 DNA reads TGTGCCAGCAGCGGATCAGGTAGTTCGCACTATGGCTACACCTTC. The chain links TRBV5-6 to TRBJ1-2; D unclear. The CDR3 consists of 15 residues. Germline-derived CDR1 and CDR2 are SGHDT and YYEEEE. The V end was cut by 4 bases, the J end by 3 bases, with 16 bases between.

The chain is built from TRBV4-2 and TRBJ1-4, with a possible D match to TRBD1 (5 bases). Germline V gene data show CDR1 as LGHNA and CDR2 as YNFKEQ. This CDR3 comprises 15 residues. The V end lost 3 bases, the J end lost 6 bases, and 14 bases lay between the germline ends. CDR3 in DNA: TGTGCCAGCAGCCACGAGCCCAGGGAGGATGAAAAACTGTTTTTT. It specifies CASSHEPREDEKLFF.